This T cell receptor beta chain was found in a study of siplizumab effects on memory and regulatory T cells. CDR3 length: 15 amino acids. The germline V and J ends were trimmed by 0 bases and 7 bases, with 10 bases remaining between them. CDR1 MNHNY and CDR2 SVGAGI come from the germline V gene (reference sequence). This table comes from immunoSEQ multiplex PCR, and its TCRdb copy is limited to in-frame clones, with some not included. The table records over 90,000 clones, around 90% of them present only once. Source material: CD4+ T cells sorted from blood. The clonotype was recovered from a human donor in good health. This chain uses TRBV6-6 with TRBJ1-6; D remains ambiguous. The CDR3 DNA sequence: TGTGCCAGCAGTTACTCGTTACGGGAGAATTCACCCCTCCACTTT. Translated: CASSYSLRENSPLHF.